The 11 T cell receptor beta chains below were found in one sample sequenced in a study of T cells after yellow fever vaccination. One entry per CDR3 protein, called by TCRdb with MiXCR from the 5' RACE reads. Of some 560,000 distinct CDR3 sequences in the sample, 17% were seen once. The material sequenced was PBMCs, taken 4 to 5 days after the first yellow fever vaccination. These receptors were collected from a man between 18 and 29 years old who received the YFV17D yellow fever vaccine.

V usage is TRBV5-1 and J usage is TRBJ1-2, with a tentative D call TRBD1 (5 bases). Between the trimmed V and J ends, which lost 6 bases and 1 base, there was a span of 19 bases. The CDR3 covers 16 residues. Germline CDR1 and CDR2: SGHRS and YFSETQ. CDR3: CASTATAGSFNYGYTF. CDR3 nucleotide sequence: TGCGCCAGCACCGCCACCGCAGGGAGCTTTAACTATGGCTACACCTTC.

This rearrangement joins TRBV10-3 to TRBJ1-3; the match to TRBD1 covers 8 bases. Germline V CDR1 and CDR2: ENHRY, SYGVKD. V shed 4 bases and J 8 bases; nucleotides not matched to a gene: 7. The CDR3 totals 14 residues. The CDR3 DNA reads as TGTGCCATCAGTGTTGGGCAGGGGGCCTACACCATATATTTT. This encodes CAISVGQGAYTIYF.

The sample holds a few counts of this clonotype. This chain connects TRBV29-1 to TRBJ1-1; D gene ambiguous. V was shortened by 1 base and J by 11 bases, with 17 bases between the two germline ends. Germline lookup yields CDR1 SQVTM and CDR2 ANQGSEA. The CDR3 is 13 amino acids. Here the CDR3 reads CSVEAVFPELAFF. The DNA for the CDR3 is TGCAGCGTTGAAGCCGTCTTCCCAGAACTGGCTTTCTTT.

This clonotype turned up a few times. The junction does not match germline at one end; this may be a read error. This CDR3 reads CASSFSSNNIQYF. The CDR3 DNA reads TGTGCCAGCAGCTTTTCATCCAACAACATTCAGTACTTC. The chain carries TRBV5-6 and TRBJ2-4; D is unresolved. This CDR3 spans 13 amino acids. Germline V gives CDR1 SGHDT, CDR2 YYEEEE.

The chain employs TRBV9 and TRBJ1-2; D unclear. Trimming removed 3 bases at V and 4 bases at J, with 10 bases between. This CDR3 spans 13 amino acids. CDR1 is SGDLS, CDR2 YYNGEE, per germline. The CDR3 DNA is TGTGCCAGCAGCGGTGGAAAGGTCTATGGCTACACCTTC. This translates into CASSGGKVYGYTF.

This clonotype has only a few counts. The rearrangement joins TRBV30 to TRBJ1-2; possibly TRBD1 for D (6 bases). Germline V CDR1 and CDR2: GTSNPN, SVGIG (reference sequence). The V gene lost 3 bases and the J gene lost 6 bases, with 11 bases spanning the gap. This CDR3 has 12 residues. The CDR3 loop reads CAWSSTGDGYTF. CDR3 coding DNA: TGTGCCTGGAGCTCGACAGGCGATGGCTACACCTTC.

In this sample, this clonotype turned up a few times. The chain uses TRBV5-5 and TRBJ1-2; TRBD1 matches at 10 bases. The CDR3 length is 11 residues. Trimming cost V 5 bases and J 13 bases; bases outside gene matches: 5. Germline CDR1 reads SGHKS; CDR2 reads YYEKEE (reference sequence). CDR3 bases: TGTGCCAGCAGTTCGGGACAGGGGAGCACCTTC. Its protein product is CASSSGQGSTF.

The sample holds a few counts of this clonotype. The rearrangement uses TRBV20-1 and TRBJ1-6; 7 bases are shared with TRBD1. In germline, CDR1 is DFQATT, CDR2 SNEGSKA (reference sequence). The CDR3 consists of 15 residues. J was trimmed by 4 bases and V by 3 bases; bases with no gene match: 6. CDR3 amino acids: CSASPGTAYNSPLHF. CDR3 bases: TGCAGTGCTAGCCCTGGGACAGCATATAATTCACCCCTCCACTTT.

This clonotype was counted between two and nine times. This chain uses TRBV9 with TRBJ1-2; TRBD1 matches 7 bases. The CDR3 length is 13 residues. Looked up from germline, CDR1 is SGDLS and CDR2 is YYNGEE. V gave up 2 bases and J gave up 6 bases; unmatched junction bases: 4. This CDR3 is CASSVDRANGYTF. In DNA, the CDR3 is TGTGCCAGCAGCGTCGACAGGGCCAATGGCTACACCTTC.

This clonotype has a count of ten or more. V and J are TRBV5-1 and TRBJ1-1; no clear D. The CDR3 totals 13 residues. Per germline, CDR1 SGHRS and CDR2 YFSETQ. Trimming removed 2 bases from V and 3 bases from J, with 8 bases in between. The CDR3 protein is CASSFDTYTEAFF. DNA for the CDR3: TGCGCCAGCAGCTTCGACACCTACACTGAAGCTTTCTTT.

The chain recombines TRBV20-1 with TRBJ2-5, with 9 positions matching TRBD1. Trimming at V came to 5 bases and at J to 2 bases, leaving 12 bases not matched to a gene. This CDR3 comprises 16 residues. Germline CDR1 and CDR2: DFQATT and SNEGSKA (reference sequence). The DNA of the CDR3 is TGCAGTGCTGACAGGGGGACTCAGTTACCTCAAGAGACCCAGTACTTC. It specifies CSADRGTQLPQETQYF.